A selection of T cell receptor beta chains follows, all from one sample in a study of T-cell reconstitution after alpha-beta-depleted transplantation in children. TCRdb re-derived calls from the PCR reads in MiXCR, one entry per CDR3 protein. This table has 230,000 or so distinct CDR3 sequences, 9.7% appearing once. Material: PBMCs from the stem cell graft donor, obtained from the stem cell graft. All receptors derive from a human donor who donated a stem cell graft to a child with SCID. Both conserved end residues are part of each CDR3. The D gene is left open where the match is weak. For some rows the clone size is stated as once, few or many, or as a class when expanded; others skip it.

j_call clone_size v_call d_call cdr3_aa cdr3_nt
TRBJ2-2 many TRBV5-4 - CASSLVRDGGELFF TGTGCCAGCAGCTTGGTGCGGGATGGCGGGGAGCTGTTTTTT
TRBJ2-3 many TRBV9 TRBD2 CASSVDIAGGQDTQYF TGTGCCAGCAGCGTAGATATAGCGGGGGGGCAAGATACGCAGTATTTT
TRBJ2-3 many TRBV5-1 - CASSLGTTPTDTQYF TGCGCCAGCAGCTTGGGGACTACACCAACAGATACGCAGTATTTT
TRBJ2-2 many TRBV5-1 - CASSRNRPGTGELFF TGCGCCAGCAGTCGAAACAGGCCCGGCACCGGGGAGCTGTTTTTT
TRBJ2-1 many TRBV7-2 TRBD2 CASSFLRGSQGNEQFF TGTGCCAGCAGCTTTTTGCGGGGGTCCCAAGGGAATGAGCAGTTCTTC
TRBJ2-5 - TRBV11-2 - CASSLVWGSRQTQYF TGTGCCAGCAGCTTAGTTTGGGGGTCCAGACAGACCCAGTACTTC
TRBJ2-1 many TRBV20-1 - CSARPRGSSGYNEQFF TGCAGTGCTAGACCCAGAGGATCATCGGGCTACAATGAGCAGTTCTTC
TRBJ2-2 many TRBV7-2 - CATRLTSTGELFF TGTGCCACCAGACTGACAAGCACCGGGGAGCTGTTTTTT
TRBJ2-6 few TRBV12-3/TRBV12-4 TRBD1 CASSPGTAGNSGANVLTF TGTGCCAGCAGTCCCGGGACAGCCGGAAACTCTGGGGCCAACGTCCTGACTTTC
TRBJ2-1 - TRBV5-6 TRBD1 CASSLGAGTGVYNEQFF TGTGCCAGCAGCTTGGGGGCCGGGACAGGGGTGTACAATGAGCAGTTCTTC
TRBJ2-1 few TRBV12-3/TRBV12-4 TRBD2 CASSLFGGADEQFF TGTGCCAGCAGTTTATTCGGGGGGGCTGATGAGCAGTTCTTC
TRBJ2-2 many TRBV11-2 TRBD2 CASSPWTRQDGELFF TGTGCCAGCAGCCCATGGACTAGACAAGACGGGGAGCTGTTTTTT
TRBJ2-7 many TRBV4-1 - CASSQDGTVAYEQYF TGCGCCAGCAGCCAAGATGGGACCGTAGCCTACGAGCAGTACTTC
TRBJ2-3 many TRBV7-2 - CASHPWGVEHTQYF TGTGCCAGCCACCCCTGGGGGGTGGAACATACGCAGTATTTT
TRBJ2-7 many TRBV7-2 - CASSDSGFYEQYF TGTGCCAGCAGCGATTCAGGGTTTTACGAGCAGTACTTC
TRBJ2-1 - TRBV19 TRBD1 CASSATWGQGALQQFF TGTGCCAGTAGTGCCACTTGGGGACAGGGAGCGTTACAGCAGTTCTTC
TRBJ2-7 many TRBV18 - CASSPQGNAEQYF TGTGCCAGCTCACCACAGGGGAACGCCGAGCAGTACTTC
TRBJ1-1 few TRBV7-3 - CASSLRPGNTEAFF TGTGCCAGCAGCTTAAGGCCAGGGAACACTGAAGCTTTCTTT
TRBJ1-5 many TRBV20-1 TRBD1 CSACPTGGSLNQPQHF TGCAGTGCTTGCCCAACAGGGGGGTCGTTGAATCAGCCCCAGCATTTT
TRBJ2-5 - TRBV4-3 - CASSRGVRSETQYF TGCGCCAGCAGCCGTGGGGTCCGAAGCGAGACCCAGTACTTC
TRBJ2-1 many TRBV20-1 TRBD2 CSLQPGTSGSGEQFF TGCAGCCTCCAGCCCGGGACTAGCGGATCAGGGGAGCAGTTCTTC
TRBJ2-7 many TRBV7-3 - CASSSKIGAYEQYF TGTGCCAGCAGCTCTAAGATAGGGGCCTACGAGCAGTACTTC
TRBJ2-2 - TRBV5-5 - CASSRLQGGELFF TGTGCCAGCAGCAGACTACAGGGCGGGGAGCTGTTTTTT
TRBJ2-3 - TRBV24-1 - CATSALDGDTQYF TGTGCCACCAGTGCCCTGGACGGCGATACGCAGTATTTT
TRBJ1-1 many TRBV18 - CASSLGPPLNTEAFF TGTGCCAGCTCACTGGGCCCCCCCCTGAACACTGAAGCTTTCTTT
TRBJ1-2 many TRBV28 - CASSRPGVHYGYTF TGTGCCAGCAGTCGCCCTGGGGTCCACTATGGCTACACCTTC
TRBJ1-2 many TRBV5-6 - CASSLVQRGGLHGYTF TGTGCCAGCAGCTTGGTGCAGAGGGGAGGCCTTCATGGCTACACCTTC
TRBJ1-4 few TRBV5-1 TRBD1 CASSWGQGALVNEKLFF TGCGCCAGCAGCTGGGGACAGGGGGCGCTTGTTAATGAAAAACTGTTTTTT